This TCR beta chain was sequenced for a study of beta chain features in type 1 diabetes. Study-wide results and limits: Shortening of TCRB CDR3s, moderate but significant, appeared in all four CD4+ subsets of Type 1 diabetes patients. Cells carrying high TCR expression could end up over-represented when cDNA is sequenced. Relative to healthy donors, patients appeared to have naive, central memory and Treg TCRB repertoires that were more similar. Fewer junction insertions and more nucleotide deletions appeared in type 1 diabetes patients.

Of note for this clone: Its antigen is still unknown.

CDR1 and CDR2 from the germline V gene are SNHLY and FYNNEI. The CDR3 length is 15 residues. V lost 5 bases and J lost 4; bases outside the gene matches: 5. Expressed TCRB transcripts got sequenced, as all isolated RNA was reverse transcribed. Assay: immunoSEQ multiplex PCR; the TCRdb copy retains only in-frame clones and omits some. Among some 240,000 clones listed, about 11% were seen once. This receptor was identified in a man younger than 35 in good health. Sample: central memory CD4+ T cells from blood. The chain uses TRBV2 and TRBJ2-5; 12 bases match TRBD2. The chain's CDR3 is CASSLTSGRAETQYF. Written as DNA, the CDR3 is TGTGCCAGCAGTCTGACTAGCGGGAGAGCAGAGACCCAGTACTTC.